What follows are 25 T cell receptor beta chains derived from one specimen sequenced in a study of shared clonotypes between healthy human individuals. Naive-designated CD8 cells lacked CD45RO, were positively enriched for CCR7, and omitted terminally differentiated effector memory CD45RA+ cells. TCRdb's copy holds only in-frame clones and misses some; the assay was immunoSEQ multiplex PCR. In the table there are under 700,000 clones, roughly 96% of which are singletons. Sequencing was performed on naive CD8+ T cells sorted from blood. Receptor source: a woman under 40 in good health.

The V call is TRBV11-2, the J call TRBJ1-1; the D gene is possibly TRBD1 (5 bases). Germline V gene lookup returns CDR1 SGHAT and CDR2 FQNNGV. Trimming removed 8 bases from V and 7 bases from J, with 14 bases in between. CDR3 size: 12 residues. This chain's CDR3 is CASGRGGFEAFF. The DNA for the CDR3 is TGTGCCAGCGGGAGGGGAGGTTTTGAAGCTTTCTTT.

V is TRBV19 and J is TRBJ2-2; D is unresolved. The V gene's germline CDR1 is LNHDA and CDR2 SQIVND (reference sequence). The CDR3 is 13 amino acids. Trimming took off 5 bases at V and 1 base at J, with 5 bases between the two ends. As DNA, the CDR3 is TGTGCCAGTAGTTGGGTGAACACCGGGGAGCTGTTTTTT. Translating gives CASSWVNTGELFF.

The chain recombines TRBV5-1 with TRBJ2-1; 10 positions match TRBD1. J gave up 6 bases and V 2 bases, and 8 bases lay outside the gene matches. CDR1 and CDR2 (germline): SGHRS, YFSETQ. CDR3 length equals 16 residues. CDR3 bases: TGCGCCAGCAGCTTTTCCGGGACAGGGGAATTCAATGAGCAGTTCTTC. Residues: CASSFSGTGEFNEQFF. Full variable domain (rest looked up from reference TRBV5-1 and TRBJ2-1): KAGVTQTPRYLIKTRGQQVTLSCSPISGHRSVSWYQQTPGQGLQFLFEYFSETQRNKGNFPGRFSGRQFSNSRSEMNVSTLELGDSALYLCASSFSGTGEFNEQFFGPGTRLTVL.

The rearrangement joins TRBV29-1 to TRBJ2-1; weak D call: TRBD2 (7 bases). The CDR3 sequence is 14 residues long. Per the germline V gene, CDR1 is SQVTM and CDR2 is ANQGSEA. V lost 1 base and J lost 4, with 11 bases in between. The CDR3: CSVEGGGMYNEQFF. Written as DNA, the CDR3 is TGCAGCGTTGAAGGGGGGGGCATGTACAATGAGCAGTTCTTC.

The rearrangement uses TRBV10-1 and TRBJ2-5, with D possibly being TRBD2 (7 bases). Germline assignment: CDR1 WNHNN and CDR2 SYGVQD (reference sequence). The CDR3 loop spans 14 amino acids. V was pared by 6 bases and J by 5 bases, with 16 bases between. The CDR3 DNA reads TGCGCCAGCAGAAAAGGGGGGGAGGGTGAGACCCAGTACTTC. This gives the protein CASRKGGEGETQYF.

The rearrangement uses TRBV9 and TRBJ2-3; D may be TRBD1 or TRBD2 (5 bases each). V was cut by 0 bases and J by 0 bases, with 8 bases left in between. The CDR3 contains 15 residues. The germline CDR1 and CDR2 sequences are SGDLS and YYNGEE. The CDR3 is CASSVEGRSTDTQYF. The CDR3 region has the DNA TGTGCCAGCAGCGTAGAGGGACGGAGCACAGATACGCAGTATTTT.

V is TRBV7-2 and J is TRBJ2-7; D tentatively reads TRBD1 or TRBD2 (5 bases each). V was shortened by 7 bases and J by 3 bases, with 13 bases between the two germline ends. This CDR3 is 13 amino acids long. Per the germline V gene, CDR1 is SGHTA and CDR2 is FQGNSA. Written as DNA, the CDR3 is TGTGCCAGCACCCCAGGGAGTCGCTACGAGCAGTACTTC. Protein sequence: CASTPGSRYEQYF.

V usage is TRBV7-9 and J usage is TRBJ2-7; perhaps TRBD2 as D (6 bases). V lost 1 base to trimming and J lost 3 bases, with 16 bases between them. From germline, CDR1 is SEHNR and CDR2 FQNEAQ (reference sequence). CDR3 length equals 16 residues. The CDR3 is CASSLDRGNPNYEQYF. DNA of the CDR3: TGTGCCAGCAGCTTAGACCGCGGGAACCCGAACTACGAGCAGTACTTC.

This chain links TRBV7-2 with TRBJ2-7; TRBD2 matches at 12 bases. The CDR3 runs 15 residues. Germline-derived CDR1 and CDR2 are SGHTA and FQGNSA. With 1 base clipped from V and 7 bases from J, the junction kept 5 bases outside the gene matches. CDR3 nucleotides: TGTGCCAGCAGCTTAGGTGGACTAGCGGGGTTGGAGCAGTACTTC. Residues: CASSLGGLAGLEQYF.

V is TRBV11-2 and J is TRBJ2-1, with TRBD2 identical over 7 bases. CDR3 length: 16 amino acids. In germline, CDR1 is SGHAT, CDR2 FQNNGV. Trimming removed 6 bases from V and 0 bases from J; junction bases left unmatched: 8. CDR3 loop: CASRLSSSGSYNEQFF. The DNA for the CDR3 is TGTGCCAGCAGATTGTCCTCTAGCGGCTCCTACAATGAGCAGTTCTTC.

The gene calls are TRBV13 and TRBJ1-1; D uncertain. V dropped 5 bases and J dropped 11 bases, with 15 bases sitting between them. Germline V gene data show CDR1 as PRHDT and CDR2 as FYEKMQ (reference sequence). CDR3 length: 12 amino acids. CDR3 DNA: TGTGCCAGCAGCGTCCAGGCCCTCGCGGCTTTCTTT. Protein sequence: CASSVQALAAFF.

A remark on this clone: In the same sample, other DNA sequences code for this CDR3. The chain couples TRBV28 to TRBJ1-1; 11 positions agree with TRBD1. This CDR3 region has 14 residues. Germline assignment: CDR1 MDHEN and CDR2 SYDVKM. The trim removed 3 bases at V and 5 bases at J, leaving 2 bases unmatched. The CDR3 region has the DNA TGTGCCAGCAGTTTGGACAGGGGGCGGACTGAAGCTTTCTTT. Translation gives CASSLDRGRTEAFF.

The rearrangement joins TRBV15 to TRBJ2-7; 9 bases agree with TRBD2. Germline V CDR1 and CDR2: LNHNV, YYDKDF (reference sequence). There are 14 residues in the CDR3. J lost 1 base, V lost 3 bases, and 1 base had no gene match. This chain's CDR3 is CATSSAGGSYEQYF. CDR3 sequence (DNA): TGTGCCACCAGCAGCGCGGGGGGGTCCTACGAGCAGTACTTC.

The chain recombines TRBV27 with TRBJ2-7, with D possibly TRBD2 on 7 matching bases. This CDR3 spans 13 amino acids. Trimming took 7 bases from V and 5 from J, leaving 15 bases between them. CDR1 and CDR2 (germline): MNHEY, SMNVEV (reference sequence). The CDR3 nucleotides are TGTGCCAGCAACATCCGCGGGGGCCACGAGCAGTACTTC. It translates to CASNIRGGHEQYF.

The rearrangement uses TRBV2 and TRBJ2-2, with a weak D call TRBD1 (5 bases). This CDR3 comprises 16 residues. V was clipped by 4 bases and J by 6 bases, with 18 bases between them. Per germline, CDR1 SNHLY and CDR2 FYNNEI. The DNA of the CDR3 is TGTGCCAGCAGTGCTTCGGTCCGCAGGGTTTCCGGGGAGCTGTTTTTT. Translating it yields CASSASVRRVSGELFF. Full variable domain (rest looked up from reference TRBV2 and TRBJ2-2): EPEVTQTPSHQVTQMGQEVILRCVPISNHLYFYWYRQILGQKVEFLVSFYNNEISEKSEIFDDQFSVERPDGSNFTLKIRSTKLEDSAMYFCASSASVRRVSGELFFGEGSRLTVL.

CDR3 DNA sequence: TGTGCCAGCAGTTTACTCGATCCCAAGGCCGGGGAGCTGTTTTTT. Amino acids: CASSLLDPKAGELFF. The gene calls are TRBV27 and TRBJ2-2; D is uncertain. CDR3 length: 15 residues. Per germline, CDR1 MNHEY and CDR2 SMNVEV (reference sequence). Deletions cut 2 bases from V and 6 bases from J, with 13 bases between.

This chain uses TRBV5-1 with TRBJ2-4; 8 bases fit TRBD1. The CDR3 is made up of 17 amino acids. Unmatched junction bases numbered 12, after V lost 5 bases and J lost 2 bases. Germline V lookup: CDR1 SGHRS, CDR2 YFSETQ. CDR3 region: CASRDRGRGLSKNIQYF. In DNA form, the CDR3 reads TGCGCCAGCAGAGACAGGGGAAGGGGTTTATCCAAAAACATTCAGTACTTC.

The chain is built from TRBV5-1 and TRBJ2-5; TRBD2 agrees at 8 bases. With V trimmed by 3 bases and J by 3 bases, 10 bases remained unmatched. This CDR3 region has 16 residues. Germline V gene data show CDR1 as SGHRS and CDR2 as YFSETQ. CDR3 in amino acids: CASSWGGLGGKETQYF. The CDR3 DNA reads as TGCGCCAGCAGCTGGGGGGGACTAGGAGGTAAAGAGACCCAGTACTTC.

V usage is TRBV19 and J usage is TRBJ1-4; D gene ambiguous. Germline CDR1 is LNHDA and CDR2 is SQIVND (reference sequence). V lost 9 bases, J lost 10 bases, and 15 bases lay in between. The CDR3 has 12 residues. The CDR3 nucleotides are TGTGCCAGCAGCGGGGAGGGATTAAAACTGTTTTTT. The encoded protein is CASSGEGLKLFF.

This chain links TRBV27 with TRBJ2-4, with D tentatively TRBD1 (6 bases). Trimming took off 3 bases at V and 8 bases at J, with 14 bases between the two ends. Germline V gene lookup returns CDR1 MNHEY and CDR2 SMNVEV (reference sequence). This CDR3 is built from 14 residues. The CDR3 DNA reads TGTGCCAGCAGTTTTGGTCAGGGGTTGTACATTCAGTACTTC. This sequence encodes CASSFGQGLYIQYF.

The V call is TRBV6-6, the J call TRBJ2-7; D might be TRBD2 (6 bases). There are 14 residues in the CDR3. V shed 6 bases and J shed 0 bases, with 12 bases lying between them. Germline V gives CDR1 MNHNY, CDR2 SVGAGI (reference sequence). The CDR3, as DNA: TGTGCCAGCAGGGCTATGGGACTCTCCTACGAGCAGTACTTC. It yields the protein CASRAMGLSYEQYF.

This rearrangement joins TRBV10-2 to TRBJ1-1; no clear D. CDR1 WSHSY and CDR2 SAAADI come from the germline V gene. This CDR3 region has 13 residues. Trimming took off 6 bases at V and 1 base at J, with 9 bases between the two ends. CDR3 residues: CASRPEGNTEAFF. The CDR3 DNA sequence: TGCGCCAGCAGACCCGAAGGGAACACTGAAGCTTTCTTT.

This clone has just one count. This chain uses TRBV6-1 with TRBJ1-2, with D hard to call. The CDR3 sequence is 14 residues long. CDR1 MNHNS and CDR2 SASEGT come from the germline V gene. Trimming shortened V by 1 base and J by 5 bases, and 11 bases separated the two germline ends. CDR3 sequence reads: CASSEVLAGYGYTF. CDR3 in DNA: TGTGCCAGCAGTGAAGTGTTGGCGGGGTATGGCTACACCTTC.

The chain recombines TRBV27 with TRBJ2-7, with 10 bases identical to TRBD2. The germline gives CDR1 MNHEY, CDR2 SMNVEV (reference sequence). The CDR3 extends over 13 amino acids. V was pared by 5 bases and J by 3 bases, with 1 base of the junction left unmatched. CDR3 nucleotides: TGTGCCAGCAGTGCTAGCGGGGGCTACGAGCAGTACTTC. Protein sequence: CASSASGGYEQYF.

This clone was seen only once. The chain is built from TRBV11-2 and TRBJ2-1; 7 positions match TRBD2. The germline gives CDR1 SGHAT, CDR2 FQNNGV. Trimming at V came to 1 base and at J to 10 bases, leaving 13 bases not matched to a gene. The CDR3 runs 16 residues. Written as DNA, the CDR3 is TGTGCCAGCAGCTTAGCTTTTCGGCGGGAGTACCAAGAGCAGTTCTTC. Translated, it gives CASSLAFRREYQEQFF.